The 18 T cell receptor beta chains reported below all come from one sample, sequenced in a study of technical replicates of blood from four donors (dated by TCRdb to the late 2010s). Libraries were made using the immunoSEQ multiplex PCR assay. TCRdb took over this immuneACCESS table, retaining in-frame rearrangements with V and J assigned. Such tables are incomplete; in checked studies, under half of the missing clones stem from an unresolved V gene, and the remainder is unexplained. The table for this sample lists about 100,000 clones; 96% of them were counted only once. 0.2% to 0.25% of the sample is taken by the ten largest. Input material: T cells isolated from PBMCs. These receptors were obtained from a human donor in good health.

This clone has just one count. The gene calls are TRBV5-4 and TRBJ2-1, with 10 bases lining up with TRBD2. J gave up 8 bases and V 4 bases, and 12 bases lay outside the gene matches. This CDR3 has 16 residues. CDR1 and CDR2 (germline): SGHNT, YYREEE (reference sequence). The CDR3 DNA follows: TGTGCCAGCAGCCCTTTGGGACTAGCGAAAAGGGATGAGCAGTTCTTC. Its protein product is CASSPLGLAKRDEQFF.

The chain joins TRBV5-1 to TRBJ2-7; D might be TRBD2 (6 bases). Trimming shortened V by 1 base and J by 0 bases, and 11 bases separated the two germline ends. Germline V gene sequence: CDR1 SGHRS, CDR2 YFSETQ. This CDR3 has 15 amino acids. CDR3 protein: CASSLRGTVSYEQYF. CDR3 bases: TGCGCCAGCAGCTTGCGCGGGACGGTCTCCTACGAGCAGTACTTC.

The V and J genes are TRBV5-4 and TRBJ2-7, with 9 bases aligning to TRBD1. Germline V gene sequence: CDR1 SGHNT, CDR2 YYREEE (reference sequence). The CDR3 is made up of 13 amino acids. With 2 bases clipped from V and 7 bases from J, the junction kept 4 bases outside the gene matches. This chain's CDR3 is CASSLRDRDEQYF. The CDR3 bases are TGTGCCAGCAGCTTAAGGGACAGGGATGAGCAGTACTTC.

CDR3 in DNA: TGCGCCAGCAGTGAGTCGACGGGACTAGGCTACGAGCAGTACTTC. The encoded protein is CASSESTGLGYEQYF. The chain has TRBV10-1 and TRBJ2-7; 8 nucleotides align to TRBD2. The CDR3 loop spans 15 amino acids. The V segment lost 0 bases and the J segment 3 bases; nucleotides outside the gene matches: 4. Germline CDR1 WNHNN, CDR2 SYGVQD (reference sequence).

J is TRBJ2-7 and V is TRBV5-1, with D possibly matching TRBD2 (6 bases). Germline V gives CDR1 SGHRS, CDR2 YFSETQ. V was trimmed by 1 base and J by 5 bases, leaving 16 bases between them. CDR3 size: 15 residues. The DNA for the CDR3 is TGCGCCAGCAGCTTGTCCGGTGGGCCGGGAGACGAGCAGTACTTC. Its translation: CASSLSGGPGDEQYF.

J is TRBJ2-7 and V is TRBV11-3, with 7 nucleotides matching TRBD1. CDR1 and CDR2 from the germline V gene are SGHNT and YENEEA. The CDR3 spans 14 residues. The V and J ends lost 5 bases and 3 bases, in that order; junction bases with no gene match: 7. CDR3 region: CASSVRDSNYEQYF. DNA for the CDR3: TGTGCCAGCAGCGTCCGGGACAGTAACTACGAGCAGTACTTC.

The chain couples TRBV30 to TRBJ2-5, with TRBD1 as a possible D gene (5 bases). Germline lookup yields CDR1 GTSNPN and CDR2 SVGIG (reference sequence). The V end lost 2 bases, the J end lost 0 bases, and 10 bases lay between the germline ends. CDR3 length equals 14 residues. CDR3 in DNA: TGTGCCTGGAGTAGGGGCTCATACCAAGAGACCCAGTACTTC. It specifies CAWSRGSYQETQYF.

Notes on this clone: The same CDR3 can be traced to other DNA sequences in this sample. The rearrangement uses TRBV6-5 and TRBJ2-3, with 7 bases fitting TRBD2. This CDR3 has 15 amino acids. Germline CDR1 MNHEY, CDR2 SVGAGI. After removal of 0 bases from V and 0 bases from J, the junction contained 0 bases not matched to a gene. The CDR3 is CASSYSGGSTDTQYF. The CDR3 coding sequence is TGTGCCAGCAGTTACTCGGGAGGGAGCACAGATACGCAGTATTTT.

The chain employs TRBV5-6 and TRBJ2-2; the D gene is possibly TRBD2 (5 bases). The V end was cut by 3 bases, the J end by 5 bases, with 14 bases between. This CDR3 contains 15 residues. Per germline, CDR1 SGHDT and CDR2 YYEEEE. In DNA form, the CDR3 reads TGTGCCAGCAGCTCAGGCCTGTGGGAGACCGGGGAGCTGTTTTTT. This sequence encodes CASSSGLWETGELFF.

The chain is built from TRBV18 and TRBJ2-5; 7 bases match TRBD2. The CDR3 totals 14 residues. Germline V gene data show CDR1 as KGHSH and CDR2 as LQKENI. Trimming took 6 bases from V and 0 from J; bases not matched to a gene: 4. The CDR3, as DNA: TGTGCCAGCTCGGGGGGACTACACCAAGAGACCCAGTACTTC. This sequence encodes CASSGGLHQETQYF.

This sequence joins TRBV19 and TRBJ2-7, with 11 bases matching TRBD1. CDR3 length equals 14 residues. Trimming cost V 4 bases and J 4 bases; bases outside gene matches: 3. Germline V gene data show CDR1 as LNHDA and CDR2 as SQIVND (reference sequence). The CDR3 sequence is CASSSWDRGYEQYF. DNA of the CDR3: TGTGCCAGTAGTAGTTGGGACAGGGGGTACGAGCAGTACTTC.

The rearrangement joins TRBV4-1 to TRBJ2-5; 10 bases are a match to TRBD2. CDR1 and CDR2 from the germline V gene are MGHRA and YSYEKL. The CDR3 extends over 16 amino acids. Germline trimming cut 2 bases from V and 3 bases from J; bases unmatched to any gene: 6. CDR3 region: CASSQLGLAGEETQYF. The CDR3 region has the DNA TGCGCCAGCAGCCAATTAGGGCTAGCGGGGGAAGAGACCCAGTACTTC.

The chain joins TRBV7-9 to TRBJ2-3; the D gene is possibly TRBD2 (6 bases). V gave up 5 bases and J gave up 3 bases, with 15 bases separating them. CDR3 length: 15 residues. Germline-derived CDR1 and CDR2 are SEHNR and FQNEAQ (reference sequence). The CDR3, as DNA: TGTGCCAGCAGCCCATCGGAGGGTAGGACAGATACGCAGTATTTT. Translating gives CASSPSEGRTDTQYF.

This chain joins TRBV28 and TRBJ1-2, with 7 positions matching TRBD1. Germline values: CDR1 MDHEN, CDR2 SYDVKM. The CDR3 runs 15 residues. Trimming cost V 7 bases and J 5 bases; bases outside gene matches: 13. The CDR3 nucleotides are TGTGCCAGCAACCCCGGGACAGCCATAGGATATGGCTACACCTTC. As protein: CASNPGTAIGYGYTF.

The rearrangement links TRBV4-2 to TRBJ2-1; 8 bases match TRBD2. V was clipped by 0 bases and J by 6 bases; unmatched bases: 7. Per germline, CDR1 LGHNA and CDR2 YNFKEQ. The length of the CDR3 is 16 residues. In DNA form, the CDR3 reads TGTGCCAGCAGCCAAGATGTCGGACTAGCCACCAATGAGCAGTTCTTC. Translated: CASSQDVGLATNEQFF.

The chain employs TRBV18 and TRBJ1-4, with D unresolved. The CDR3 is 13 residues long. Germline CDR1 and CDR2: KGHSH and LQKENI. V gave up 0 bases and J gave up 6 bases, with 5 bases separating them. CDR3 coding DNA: TGTGCCAGCTCACCACCGAGGGATGAAAAACTGTTTTTT. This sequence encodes CASSPPRDEKLFF. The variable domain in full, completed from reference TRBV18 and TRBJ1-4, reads NAGVMQNPRHLVRRRGQEARLRCSPMKGHSHVYWYRQLPEEGLKFMVYLQKENIIDESGMPKERFSAEFPKEGPSILRIQQVVRGDSAAYFCASSPPRDEKLFFGSGTQLSVL.

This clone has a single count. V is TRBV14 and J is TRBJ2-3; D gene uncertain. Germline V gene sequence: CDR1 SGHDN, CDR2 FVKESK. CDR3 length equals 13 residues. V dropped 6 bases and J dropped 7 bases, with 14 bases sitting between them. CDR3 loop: CASSPTAVNTQYF. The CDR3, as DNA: TGTGCCAGCAGTCCAACCGCGGTGAATACGCAGTATTTT.

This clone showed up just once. The CDR3 DNA is TGTGCCAGCAGTGAGGACAGGGGGCTTGTGAGTTACGAGCAGTACTTC. Its translation is CASSEDRGLVSYEQYF. The chain combines TRBV2 with TRBJ2-5; TRBD1 matches at 11 bases. The J call may be wrong; the DNA end is better matched by TRBJ2-7. This CDR3 contains 16 residues. The V gene's germline CDR1 is SNHLY and CDR2 FYNNEI.